This paragraph reports one T cell receptor beta chain. The data were taken from a study of blood T cell repertoires in COVID-19. The wider study: Nucleic acid was either cDNA or gDNA, and it came from T cells, B-cell-depleted T cells, or PBMCs.

V lost 5 bases to trimming and J lost 6 bases; unmatched junction nucleotides: 6. Germline V gene sequence: CDR1 SGHTA, CDR2 FQGNSA. The CDR3 loop spans 14 amino acids. This table comes from immunoSEQ multiplex PCR, and its TCRdb copy is limited to in-frame clones, with some not included. Altogether 150,000 to 200,000 clones are present, around 76% being singletons, with the ten largest covering almost 8.5%. The source is a woman aged 70-85 years with acute or convalescent COVID-19. Sequenced material: peripheral blood. This sequence joins TRBV7-2 and TRBJ2-7; TRBD2 agrees at 11 bases. CDR3 DNA: TGTGCCAGCAGCGACATAGCGGGGGGGTTCGAGCAGTACTTC. Amino acids: CASSDIAGGFEQYF.